Sequencing of this TCR beta chain was carried out in a study of T cells in Graves' hyperthyroidism and ophthalmopathy. The study, taken as a whole, reports: Ophthalmopathy was told apart from stable hyperthyroidism by a 13 V-J model.

The source material, RNA transcripts, was used to amplify TCR beta CDR3 regions. A first-round RT-PCR of the TCR CDR3 used the HTBI primer set. TCRdb ran MiXCR on the multiplex PCR reads and lists one entry per CDR3 protein. The sample lists a few hundred thousand distinct CDR3 sequences; roughly 46% were seen once. This clonotype was seen a handful of times. Its specificity is not known. Patients showing uncontrolled infection, other autoimmune disease, pregnancy or lactation were ineligible. Trimming shortened V by 5 bases and J by 6 bases, and 11 bases separated the two germline ends. Germline-derived CDR1 and CDR2 are SGHVS and FQNEAQ. The CDR3 runs to 13 residues.

The genes are TRBV7-8 and TRBJ2-1; no reliable D call. The sequenced sample was peripheral blood or thyroid tissue (not recorded which). The receptor's source is a woman between 18 and 30 years old with Graves' hyperthyroidism. In DNA, the CDR3 is TGTGCCAGCAGCCCCCTGTTGGGCAATGAGCAGTTCTTC. Protein: CASSPLLGNEQFF.